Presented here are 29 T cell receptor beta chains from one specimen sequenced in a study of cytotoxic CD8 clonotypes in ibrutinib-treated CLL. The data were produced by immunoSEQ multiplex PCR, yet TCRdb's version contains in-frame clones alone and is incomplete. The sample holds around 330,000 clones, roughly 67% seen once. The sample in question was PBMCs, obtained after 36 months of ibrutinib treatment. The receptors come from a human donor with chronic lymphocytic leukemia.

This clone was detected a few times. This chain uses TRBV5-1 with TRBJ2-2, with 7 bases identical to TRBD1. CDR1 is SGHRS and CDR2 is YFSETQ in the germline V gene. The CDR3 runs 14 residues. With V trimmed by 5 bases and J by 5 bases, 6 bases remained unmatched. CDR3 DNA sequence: TGCGCCAGCAGGGACAGGCTAGAGACCGGGGAGCTGTTTTTT. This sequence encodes CASRDRLETGELFF.

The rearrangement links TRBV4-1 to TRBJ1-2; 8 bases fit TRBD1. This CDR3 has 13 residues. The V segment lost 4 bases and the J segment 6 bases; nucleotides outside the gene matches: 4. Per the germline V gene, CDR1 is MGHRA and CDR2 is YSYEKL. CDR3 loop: CASSPQGVDGYTF. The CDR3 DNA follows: TGCGCCAGCAGCCCACAGGGGGTTGATGGCTACACCTTC.

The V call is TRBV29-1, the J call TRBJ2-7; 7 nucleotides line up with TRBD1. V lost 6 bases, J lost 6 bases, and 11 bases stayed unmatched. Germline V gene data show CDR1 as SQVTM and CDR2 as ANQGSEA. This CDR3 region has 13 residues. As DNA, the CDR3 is TGCAGCGTCGAGGGGGTGGGGACAGTCGAGCAGTACTTC. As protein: CSVEGVGTVEQYF.

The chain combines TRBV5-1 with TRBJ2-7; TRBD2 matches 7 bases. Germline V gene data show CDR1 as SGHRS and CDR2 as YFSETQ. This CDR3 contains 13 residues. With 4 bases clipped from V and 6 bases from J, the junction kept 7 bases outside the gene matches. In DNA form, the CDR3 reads TGCGCCAGCAGCCGCGGGAGCTTCTTCGAGCAGTACTTC. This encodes CASSRGSFFEQYF. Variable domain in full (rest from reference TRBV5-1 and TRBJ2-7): KAGVTQTPRYLIKTRGQQVTLSCSPISGHRSVSWYQQTPGQGLQFLFEYFSETQRNKGNFPGRFSGRQFSNSRSEMNVSTLELGDSALYLCASSRGSFFEQYFGPGTRLTVT.

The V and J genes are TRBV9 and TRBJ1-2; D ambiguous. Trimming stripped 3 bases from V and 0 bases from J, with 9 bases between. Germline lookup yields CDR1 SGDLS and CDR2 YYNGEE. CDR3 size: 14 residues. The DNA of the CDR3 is TGTGCCAGCAGCGGGCAGTGGACTAACTATGGCTACACCTTC. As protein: CASSGQWTNYGYTF.

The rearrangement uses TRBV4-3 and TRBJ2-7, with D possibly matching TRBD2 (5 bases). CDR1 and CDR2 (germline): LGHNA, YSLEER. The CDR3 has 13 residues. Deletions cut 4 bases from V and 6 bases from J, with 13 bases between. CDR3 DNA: TGCGCCAGCAGCCTGACCCCCGAGGGCGAGCAGTACTTC. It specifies CASSLTPEGEQYF.

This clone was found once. CDR3 DNA: TGTGCCAGCAGCTTAGACCAGGACCCCTATCAGCCCCAGCATTTT. This codes for CASSLDQDPYQPQHF. This chain joins TRBV7-9 and TRBJ1-5, with D uncertain. The CDR3 extends over 15 amino acids. Germline V CDR1 and CDR2: SEHNR, FQNEAQ (reference sequence). The V gene lost 1 base and the J gene lost 5 bases, with 12 bases spanning the gap.

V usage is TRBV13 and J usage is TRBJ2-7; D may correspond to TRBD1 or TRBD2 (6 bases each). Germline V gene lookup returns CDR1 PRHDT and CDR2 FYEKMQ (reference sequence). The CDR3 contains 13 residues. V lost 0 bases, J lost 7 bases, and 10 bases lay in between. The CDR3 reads CASSLGQGREQYF. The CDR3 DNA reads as TGTGCCAGCAGCTTAGGTCAGGGGAGGGAGCAGTACTTC.

Here the CDR3 DNA reads TGTGCCAGCAGCTTAGAGGGGGCCGCAGATACGCAGTATTTT. Its translation is CASSLEGAADTQYF. The chain uses TRBV11-3 and TRBJ2-3; a weak D match, TRBD1 (6 bases). The length of the CDR3 is 14 residues. Between the trimmed V and J ends, which lost 0 bases and 4 bases, there was a span of 8 bases. Germline-derived CDR1 and CDR2 are SGHNT and YENEEA.

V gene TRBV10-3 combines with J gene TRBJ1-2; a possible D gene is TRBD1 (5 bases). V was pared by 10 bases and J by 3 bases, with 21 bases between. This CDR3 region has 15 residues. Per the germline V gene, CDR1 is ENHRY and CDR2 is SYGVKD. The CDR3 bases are TGTGCCACCCTAGCCCGGAGGGGACGGGACTATGGCTACACCTTC. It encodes CATLARRGRDYGYTF.

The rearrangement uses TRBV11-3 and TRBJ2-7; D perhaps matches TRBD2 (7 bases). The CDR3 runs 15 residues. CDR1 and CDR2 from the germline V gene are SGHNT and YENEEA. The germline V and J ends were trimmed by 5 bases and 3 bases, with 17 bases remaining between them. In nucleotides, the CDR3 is TGTGCCAGCAGCCATGGGGGGGCAGGGCACTACGAGCAGTACTTC. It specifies CASSHGGAGHYEQYF.

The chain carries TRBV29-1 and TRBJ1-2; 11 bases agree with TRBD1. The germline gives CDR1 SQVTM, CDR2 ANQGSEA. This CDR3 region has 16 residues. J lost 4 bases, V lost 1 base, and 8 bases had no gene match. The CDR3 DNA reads TGCAGCGTTGAAGCCCCTGGGACAGGGGGGACCTATGGCTACACCTTC. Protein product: CSVEAPGTGGTYGYTF. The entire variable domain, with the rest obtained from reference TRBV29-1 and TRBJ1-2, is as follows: SAVISQKPSRDICQRGTSLTIQCQVDSQVTMMFWYRQQPGQSLTLIATANQGSEATYESGFVIDKFPISRPNLTFSTLTVSNMSPEDSSIYLCSVEAPGTGGTYGYTFGSGTRLTVV.

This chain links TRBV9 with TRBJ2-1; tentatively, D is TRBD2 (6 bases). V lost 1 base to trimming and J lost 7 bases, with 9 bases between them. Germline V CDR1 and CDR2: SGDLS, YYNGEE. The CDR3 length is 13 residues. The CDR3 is CASSVPGRNEQFF. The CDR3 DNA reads TGTGCCAGCAGCGTACCGGGGAGGAATGAGCAGTTCTTC.

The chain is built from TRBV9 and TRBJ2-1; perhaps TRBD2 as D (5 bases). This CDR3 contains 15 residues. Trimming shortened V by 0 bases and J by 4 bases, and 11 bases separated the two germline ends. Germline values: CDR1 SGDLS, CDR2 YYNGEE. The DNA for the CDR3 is TGTGCCAGCAGCGTAGGAATTAGCGAGTACAATGAGCAGTTCTTC. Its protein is CASSVGISEYNEQFF.

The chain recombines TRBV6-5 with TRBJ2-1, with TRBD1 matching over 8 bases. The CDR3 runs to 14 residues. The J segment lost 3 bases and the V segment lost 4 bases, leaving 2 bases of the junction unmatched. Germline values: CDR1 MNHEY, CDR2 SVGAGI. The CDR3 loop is CASSWGQDYNEQFF. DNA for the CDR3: TGTGCCAGCAGTTGGGGACAGGACTACAATGAGCAGTTCTTC.

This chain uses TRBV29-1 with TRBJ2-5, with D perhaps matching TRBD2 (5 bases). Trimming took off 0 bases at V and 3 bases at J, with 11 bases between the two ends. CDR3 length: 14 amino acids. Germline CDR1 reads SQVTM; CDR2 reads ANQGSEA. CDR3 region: CSVEDRGIKETQYF. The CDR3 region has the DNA TGCAGCGTTGAAGACCGAGGGATAAAAGAGACCCAGTACTTC.

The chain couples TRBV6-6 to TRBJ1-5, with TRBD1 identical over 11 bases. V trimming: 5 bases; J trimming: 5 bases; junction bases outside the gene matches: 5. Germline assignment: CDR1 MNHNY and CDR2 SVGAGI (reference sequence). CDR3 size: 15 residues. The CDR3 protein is CASSPRTGGHQPQHF. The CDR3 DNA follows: TGTGCCAGCAGTCCGCGGACAGGGGGCCATCAGCCCCAGCATTTT.

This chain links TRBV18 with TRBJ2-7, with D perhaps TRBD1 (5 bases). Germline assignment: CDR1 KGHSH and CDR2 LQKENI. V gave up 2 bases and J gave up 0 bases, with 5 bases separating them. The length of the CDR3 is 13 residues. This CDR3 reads CASSPGHSYEQYF. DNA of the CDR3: TGTGCCAGCTCACCAGGACACTCCTACGAGCAGTACTTC.

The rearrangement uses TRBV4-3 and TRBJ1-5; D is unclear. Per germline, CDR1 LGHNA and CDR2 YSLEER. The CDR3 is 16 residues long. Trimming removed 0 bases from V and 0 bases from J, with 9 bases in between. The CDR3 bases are TGCGCCAGCAGCCAAGATCGGGGAGTTAGCAATCAGCCCCAGCATTTT. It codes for CASSQDRGVSNQPQHF.

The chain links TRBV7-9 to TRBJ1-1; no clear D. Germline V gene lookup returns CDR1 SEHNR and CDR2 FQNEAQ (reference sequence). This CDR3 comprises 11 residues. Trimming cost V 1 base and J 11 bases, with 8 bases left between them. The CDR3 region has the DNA TGTGCCAGCAGCTTAGGCAACGGGGCTTTCTTT. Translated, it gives CASSLGNGAFF.

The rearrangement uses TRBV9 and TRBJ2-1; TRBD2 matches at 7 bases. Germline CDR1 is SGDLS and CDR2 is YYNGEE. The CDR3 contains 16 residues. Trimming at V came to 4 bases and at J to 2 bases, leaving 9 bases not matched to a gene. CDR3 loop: CASSSPRTSAYNEQFF. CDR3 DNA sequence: TGTGCCAGCAGCTCACCCCGTACTAGCGCCTACAATGAGCAGTTCTTC.

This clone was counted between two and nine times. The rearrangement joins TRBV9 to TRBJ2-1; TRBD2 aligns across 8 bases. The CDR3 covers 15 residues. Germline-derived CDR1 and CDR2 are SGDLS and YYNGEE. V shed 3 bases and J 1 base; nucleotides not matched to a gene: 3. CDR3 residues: CASSAGGASYNEQFF. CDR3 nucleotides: TGTGCCAGCAGCGCCGGGGGGGCATCCTACAATGAGCAGTTCTTC.

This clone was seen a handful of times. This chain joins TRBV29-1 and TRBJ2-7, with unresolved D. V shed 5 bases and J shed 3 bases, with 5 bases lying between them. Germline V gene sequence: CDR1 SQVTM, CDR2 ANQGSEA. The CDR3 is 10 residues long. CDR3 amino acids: CSVYNYEQYF. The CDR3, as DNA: TGCAGCGTTTACAACTACGAGCAGTACTTC.

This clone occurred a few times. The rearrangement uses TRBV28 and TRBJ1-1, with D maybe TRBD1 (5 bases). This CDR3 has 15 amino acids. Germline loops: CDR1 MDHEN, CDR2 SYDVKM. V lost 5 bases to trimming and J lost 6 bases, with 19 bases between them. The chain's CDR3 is CASSPIAGIRAEAFF. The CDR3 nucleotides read TGTGCCAGCAGTCCTATCGCAGGGATCCGAGCTGAAGCTTTCTTT.

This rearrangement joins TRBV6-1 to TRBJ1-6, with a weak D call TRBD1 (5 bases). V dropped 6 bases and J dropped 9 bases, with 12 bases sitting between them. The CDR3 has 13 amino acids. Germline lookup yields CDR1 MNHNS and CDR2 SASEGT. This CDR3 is CASSRDGLSPLHF. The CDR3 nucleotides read TGTGCCAGCAGCCGGGACGGGCTTTCACCCCTCCACTTT.

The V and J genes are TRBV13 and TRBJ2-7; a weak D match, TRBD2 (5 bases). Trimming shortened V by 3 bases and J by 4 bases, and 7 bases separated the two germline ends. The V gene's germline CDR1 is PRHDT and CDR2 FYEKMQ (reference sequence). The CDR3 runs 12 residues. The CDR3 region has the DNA TGTGCCAGCAGCTTCCGAGGGTACGAGCAGTACTTC. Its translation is CASSFRGYEQYF.

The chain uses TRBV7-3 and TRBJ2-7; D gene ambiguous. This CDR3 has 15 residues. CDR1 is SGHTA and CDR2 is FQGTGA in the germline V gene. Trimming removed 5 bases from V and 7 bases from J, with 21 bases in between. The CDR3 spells CASSTGRGDLEEQYF. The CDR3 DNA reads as TGTGCCAGCAGCACTGGGCGCGGTGATTTGGAGGAGCAGTACTTC.

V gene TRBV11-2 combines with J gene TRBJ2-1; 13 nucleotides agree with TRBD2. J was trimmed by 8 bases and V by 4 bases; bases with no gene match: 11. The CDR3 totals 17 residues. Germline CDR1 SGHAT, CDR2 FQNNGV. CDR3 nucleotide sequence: TGTGCCAGCAGCTCGTATAGACTAGCGGGGGGTGTAGATGAGCAGTTCTTC. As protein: CASSSYRLAGGVDEQFF.

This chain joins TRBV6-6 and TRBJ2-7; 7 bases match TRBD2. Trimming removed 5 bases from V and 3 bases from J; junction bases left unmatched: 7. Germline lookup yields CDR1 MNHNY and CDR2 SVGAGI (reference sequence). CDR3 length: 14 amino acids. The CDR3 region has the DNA TGTGCCAGCAGTCCCGGACTAGGCGGCTACGAGCAGTACTTC. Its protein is CASSPGLGGYEQYF.